Listed below are T cell receptor beta chains from one sample, sequenced in a study of CD4+ T cells in melanoma. Using immunoSEQ multiplex PCR, the repertoire was profiled, and TCRdb retains in-frame clones only, with some absent. The table has 4,000 to 5,000 clones, 55% to 80% seen once. The sample comprised cells from a culture (not recorded whether cultured in vitro). The receptor set was obtained from a human donor with melanoma. CDR3s include the opening cysteine and the closing phenylalanine or tryptophan. D genes are given only for firm matches. A row's size may be missing; if present it is once, few, many or a size class.

J gene: TRBJ2-1
D gene: TRBD2
V gene: TRBV4-3
CDR3 length: 13
clone size: NA
CDR3 protein: CASSHGTINEQFF
CDR3 DNA: TGCGCCAGCAGCCATGGGACTATCAATGAGCAGTTCTTC

J gene: TRBJ1-5
D gene: TRBD1
V gene: TRBV7-2
CDR3 length: 14
clone size: NA
CDR3 protein: CASNLGDRSQPQHF
CDR3 DNA: TGTGCCAGCAACTTGGGGGACAGGTCGCAGCCCCAGCATTTT

J gene: TRBJ1-1
D gene: TRBD1
V gene: TRBV7-6
CDR3 length: 14
clone size: few
CDR3 protein: CASSPGDSHTEAFF
CDR3 DNA: TGTGCCAGCAGCCCTGGGGACAGTCACACTGAAGCTTTCTTT

J gene: TRBJ2-7
D gene: NA
V gene: TRBV25-1
CDR3 length: 14
clone size: NA
CDR3 protein: CASSRDGDSYEQYF
CDR3 DNA: TGTGCCAGCAGCCGCGATGGGGACTCCTACGAGCAGTACTTC

J gene: TRBJ1-1
D gene: NA
V gene: TRBV18
CDR3 length: 15
clone size: NA
CDR3 protein: CASSPRRGSVTEAFF
CDR3 DNA: TGTGCCAGCTCACCACGGCGGGGGTCGGTGACTGAAGCTTTCTTT

J gene: TRBJ1-1
D gene: NA
V gene: TRBV4-1
CDR3 length: 14
clone size: NA
CDR3 protein: CASSHPTGYTEAFF
CDR3 DNA: TGCGCCAGCAGCCACCCTACAGGGTACACTGAAGCTTTCTTT

J gene: TRBJ1-2
D gene: NA
V gene: TRBV12-3/TRBV12-4
CDR3 length: 12
clone size: NA
CDR3 protein: CASSRTNYGYTF
CDR3 DNA: TGTGCCAGCAGCAGAACCAACTATGGCTACACCTTC

J gene: TRBJ2-7
D gene: NA
V gene: TRBV7-9
CDR3 length: 14
clone size: few
CDR3 protein: CASSPPFRNYEQYF
CDR3 DNA: TGTGCCAGCAGCCCCCCATTTCGAAACTACGAGCAGTACTTC

J gene: TRBJ2-2
D gene: NA
V gene: TRBV19
CDR3 length: 15
clone size: NA
CDR3 protein: CASSIRGARAGELFF
CDR3 DNA: TGTGCCAGTAGTATTCGGGGGGCGAGGGCCGGGGAGCTGTTTTTT

J gene: TRBJ1-1
D gene: NA
V gene: TRBV10-3
CDR3 length: 14
clone size: NA
CDR3 protein: CAIHPAKENTEAFF
CDR3 DNA: TGTGCCATCCATCCCGCCAAAGAGAACACTGAAGCTTTCTTT

J gene: TRBJ2-1
D gene: TRBD2
V gene: TRBV5-4
CDR3 length: 15
clone size: NA
CDR3 protein: CASSWDSGGASEQFF
CDR3 DNA: TGTGCCAGCAGCTGGGATAGCGGGGGGGCCAGTGAGCAGTTCTTC

J gene: TRBJ2-7
D gene: NA
V gene: TRBV18
CDR3 length: 15
clone size: NA
CDR3 protein: CASSLYQGSSYEQYF
CDR3 DNA: TGTGCCAGCTCACTATATCAGGGGAGCTCCTACGAGCAGTACTTC

J gene: TRBJ1-4
D gene: TRBD1
V gene: TRBV9
CDR3 length: 14
clone size: NA
CDR3 protein: CASTKGQGLEKLFF
CDR3 DNA: TGTGCCAGCACAAAGGGACAGGGTCTTGAAAAACTGTTTTTT

J gene: TRBJ2-1
D gene: TRBD2
V gene: TRBV5-4
CDR3 length: 15
clone size: NA
CDR3 protein: CASSFIAGPYNEQFF
CDR3 DNA: TGTGCCAGCAGCTTTATAGCGGGGCCATACAATGAGCAGTTCTTC

J gene: TRBJ1-2
D gene: NA
V gene: TRBV5-5
CDR3 length: 14
clone size: NA
CDR3 protein: CASSLNRGYEGYTF
CDR3 DNA: TGTGCCAGCAGCTTGAATCGGGGCTACGAGGGCTACACCTTC

J gene: TRBJ1-5
D gene: NA
V gene: TRBV18
CDR3 length: 11
clone size: NA
CDR3 protein: CASSPDQPQHF
CDR3 DNA: TGTGCCAGCTCACCCGATCAGCCCCAGCATTTT

J gene: TRBJ2-7
D gene: TRBD1
V gene: TRBV7-3
CDR3 length: 17
clone size: NA
CDR3 protein: CASSLIGGQGKSYEQYF
CDR3 DNA: TGTGCCAGCAGCTTAATAGGGGGACAGGGTAAATCCTACGAGCAGTACTTC

J gene: TRBJ2-7
D gene: NA
V gene: TRBV18
CDR3 length: 13
clone size: NA
CDR3 protein: CASSPFSQGEQYF
CDR3 DNA: TGTGCCAGCTCACCATTTTCGCAGGGCGAGCAGTACTTC

J gene: TRBJ2-1
D gene: NA
V gene: TRBV7-3
CDR3 length: 11
clone size: NA
CDR3 protein: CASSSGGGQFF
CDR3 DNA: TGTGCCAGCAGCTCGGGGGGCGGGCAGTTCTTC

J gene: TRBJ1-1
D gene: NA
V gene: TRBV6-5
CDR3 length: 14
clone size: NA
CDR3 protein: CASSDSSMNTEAFF
CDR3 DNA: TGTGCCAGCAGCGACAGTTCCATGAACACTGAAGCTTTCTTT

J gene: TRBJ1-4
D gene: NA
V gene: TRBV6-5
CDR3 length: 16
clone size: large
CDR3 protein: CASSYYPRTVTEKLFF
CDR3 DNA: TGTGCCAGCAGTTACTACCCCCGGACAGTTACAGAAAAACTGTTTTTT

J gene: TRBJ2-5
D gene: TRBD2
V gene: TRBV20-1
CDR3 length: 12
clone size: NA
CDR3 protein: CSASVSGETQYF
CDR3 DNA: TGCAGTGCTAGTGTTAGCGGGGAGACCCAGTACTTC

J gene: TRBJ2-7
D gene: TRBD1
V gene: TRBV5-4
CDR3 length: 14
clone size: NA
CDR3 protein: CASSPATGADEQYF
CDR3 DNA: TGTGCCAGCAGCCCGGCAACAGGGGCCGACGAGCAGTACTTC

J gene: TRBJ2-7
D gene: TRBD1
V gene: TRBV5-1
CDR3 length: 15
clone size: NA
CDR3 protein: CASSLGGTGSNEQYF
CDR3 DNA: TGCGCCAGCAGCTTGGGGGGGACAGGGTCGAACGAGCAGTACTTC

J gene: TRBJ2-2
D gene: NA
V gene: TRBV30
CDR3 length: 17
clone size: large
CDR3 protein: CAWSPRTGTTNTGELFF
CDR3 DNA: TGTGCCTGGAGCCCTCGGACAGGGACTACGAACACCGGGGAGCTGTTTTTT

J gene: TRBJ1-6
D gene: TRBD1
V gene: TRBV5-4
CDR3 length: 14
clone size: once
CDR3 protein: CASSADRVNSPLHF
CDR3 DNA: TGTGCCAGCAGCGCGGACAGGGTCAATTCACCCCTCCACTTT

J gene: TRBJ2-7
D gene: TRBD1
V gene: TRBV20-1
CDR3 length: 19
clone size: NA
CDR3 protein: CSASDKYPPVGTGVYEQYF
CDR3 DNA: TGCAGTGCTAGTGATAAATATCCGCCTGTCGGGACAGGGGTGTACGAGCAGTACTTC

J gene: TRBJ2-3
D gene: NA
V gene: TRBV2
CDR3 length: 15
clone size: few
CDR3 protein: CASIPVSQSTDTQYF
CDR3 DNA: TGTGCCAGCATCCCCGTTAGCCAAAGCACAGATACGCAGTATTTT

J gene: TRBJ1-5
D gene: TRBD1
V gene: TRBV7-2
CDR3 length: 14
clone size: NA
CDR3 protein: CASSPGQGNQPQHF
CDR3 DNA: TGTGCCAGCAGCCCGGGACAGGGGAATCAGCCCCAGCATTTT

J gene: TRBJ2-3
D gene: NA
V gene: TRBV28
CDR3 length: 14
clone size: NA
CDR3 protein: CASTPGGSTDTQYF
CDR3 DNA: TGTGCCAGCACCCCTGGGGGGAGCACAGATACGCAGTATTTT

J gene: TRBJ1-5
D gene: NA
V gene: TRBV28
CDR3 length: 16
clone size: NA
CDR3 protein: CASSPLAVFRNQPQHF
CDR3 DNA: TGTGCCAGCAGCCCCCTGGCAGTTTTTCGCAATCAGCCCCAGCATTTT

J gene: TRBJ1-5
D gene: NA
V gene: TRBV15
CDR3 length: 15
clone size: NA
CDR3 protein: CATSTSTGLSQPQHF
CDR3 DNA: TGTGCCACCAGCACCAGCACAGGGTTGAGCCAGCCCCAGCATTTT

J gene: TRBJ1-5
D gene: TRBD1
V gene: TRBV4-2
CDR3 length: 19
clone size: NA
CDR3 protein: CASSQRPTGTEVSNQPQHF
CDR3 DNA: TGTGCCAGCAGCCAACGACCGACAGGGACGGAAGTGAGCAATCAGCCCCAGCATTTT

J gene: TRBJ2-6
D gene: TRBD2
V gene: TRBV9
CDR3 length: 18
clone size: NA
CDR3 protein: CASSPPGLAGGGANVLTF
CDR3 DNA: TGTGCCAGCAGCCCCCCGGGACTAGCGGGGGGTGGGGCCAACGTCCTGACTTTC

J gene: TRBJ2-1
D gene: NA
V gene: TRBV7-8
CDR3 length: 14
clone size: NA
CDR3 protein: CASSSMTENNEQFF
CDR3 DNA: TGTGCCAGCAGCTCCATGACTGAAAACAATGAGCAGTTCTTC

J gene: TRBJ2-1
D gene: TRBD2
V gene: TRBV3-1/TRBV3-2
CDR3 length: 14
clone size: medium-sized
CDR3 protein: CASTSGGSYNEQFF
CDR3 DNA: TGTGCCAGCACGAGCGGGGGGTCCTACAATGAGCAGTTCTTC

J gene: TRBJ2-2
D gene: NA
V gene: TRBV5-1
CDR3 length: 14
clone size: NA
CDR3 protein: CASSLDVGTGELFF
CDR3 DNA: TGCGCCAGCAGCTTGGATGTGGGGACCGGGGAGCTGTTTTTT

J gene: TRBJ1-1
D gene: NA
V gene: TRBV5-6
CDR3 length: 14
clone size: NA
CDR3 protein: CASSTFPDLVEAFF
CDR3 DNA: TGTGCCAGCAGCACTTTTCCGGACCTTGTTGAAGCTTTCTTT

J gene: TRBJ1-6
D gene: TRBD1
V gene: TRBV15
CDR3 length: 16
clone size: NA
CDR3 protein: CATSRDRTGGRSPLHF
CDR3 DNA: TGTGCCACCAGCAGAGACCGGACAGGGGGCAGGTCACCCCTCCACTTT

J gene: TRBJ2-1
D gene: NA
V gene: TRBV6-5
CDR3 length: 11
clone size: few
CDR3 protein: CASEKGHEQFF
CDR3 DNA: TGTGCCAGCGAAAAGGGACATGAGCAGTTCTTC